Below, 5 T cell receptor beta chains from the same sample are listed, as sequenced in a study of T cells in Graves' hyperthyroidism and ophthalmopathy. The source material, RNA transcripts, was used to amplify TCR beta CDR3 regions. The HTBI set primed first-round TCR CDR3 RT-PCR. TCRdb re-analysed the multiplex PCR reads in MiXCR, keeping a single row per CDR3 protein. The table has 350,000 to 400,000 distinct CDR3 sequences, approximately 19% seen once; the top ten hold 3% to 4.5%. Sequencing input: blood. The source is a woman under 30 with Graves' hyperthyroidism.

Only a few counts were recorded for this clonotype. The V and J genes are TRBV11-2 and TRBJ2-7, with D possibly matching TRBD1 (6 bases). Trimming took off 2 bases at V and 0 bases at J, with 11 bases between the two ends. Germline V gene sequence: CDR1 SGHAT, CDR2 FQNNGV. This CDR3 is 15 amino acids long. As DNA, the CDR3 is TGTGCCAGCAGCTTAATGACAGGTAGCTCCTACGAGCAGTACTTC. Translation: CASSLMTGSSYEQYF.

A note on this clonotype: A read error may account for a junction end that differs from germline. This chain uses TRBV5-1 with TRBJ1-1; 8 bases are shared with TRBD1. The CDR3 is 14 amino acids. The germline gives CDR1 SGHRS, CDR2 YFSETQ. CDR3: CAISETGVNTEAFF. The DNA of the CDR3 is TGCGCCATCAGCGAGACAGGGGTGAACACTGAAGCTTTCTTT. Complete variable domain (other parts from reference TRBV5-1 and TRBJ1-1): KAGVTQTPRYLIKTRGQQVTLSCSPISGHRSVSWYQQTPGQGLQFLFEYFSETQRNKGNFPGRFSGRQFSNSRSEMNVSTLELGDSALYLCAISETGVNTEAFFGQGTRLTVV.

This clonotype came up many times. The gene calls are TRBV20-1 and TRBJ2-7; D is possibly TRBD1 (6 bases). The germline V gene has CDR1 DFQATT and CDR2 SNEGSKA (reference sequence). The CDR3 sequence is 12 residues long. Deletions cut 6 bases from V and 3 bases from J, with 12 bases between. The CDR3 region has the DNA TGCAGTGCCACAGGGTTGAGCTACGAGCAGTACTTC. Amino acids: CSATGLSYEQYF.

This clonotype showed up many times. The CDR3 DNA reads TGCGCCAGCAGATCGGCTAAAGTCGGACCTAACTATGGCTACACCTTC. As protein: CASRSAKVGPNYGYTF. J is TRBJ1-2 and V is TRBV4-1; D call uncertain. Germline values: CDR1 MGHRA, CDR2 YSYEKL. This CDR3 spans 16 amino acids. Trimming took 6 bases from V and 0 from J, leaving 17 bases between them.

A single count supports this clonotype. The rearrangement joins TRBV6-1 to TRBJ2-2, with 7 bases matching TRBD1. Germline values: CDR1 MNHNS, CDR2 SASEGT. Trimming took 7 bases from V and 5 from J; bases not matched to a gene: 4. The CDR3 contains 13 residues. CDR3 nucleotides: TGTGCCAGCACCGAGACAGGGACCGGGGAGCTGTTTTTT. This gives the protein CASTETGTGELFF.